The sequence of this T cell receptor beta chain was determined in a study of cytomegalovirus exposure and HLA in healthy donors (dated by TCRdb to about 2017). Some background on the complete study: An earlier analysis of 587 of the donors reported approximately 290 Gb of sequence data and 120 million or so unique TCR beta sequences from 150 million to 200 million T cells. Using immunosequencing, the study profiled T cell repertoires from 666 subjects and related those repertoires to cytomegalovirus serostatus. Typing coverage varied by locus: 629-630 donors for A, B, C, DRB1 and DQB1; approximately 500 for DQA1; some 610 for DPA1; approximately 490 for DPB1. The later analysis used no new phenotypic data to find candidate immune exposures, relying instead on TCR beta sequences and their occurrence across donors. A later analysis re-examined previously published TCR beta repertoires from 500 to 700 donors and added high-resolution HLA genotyping to investigate patterns of TCR occurrence. Among 300 to 500 genotyped donors of the cohort, an average of around 250,000 unique TCR beta nucleotide sequences was sequenced per donor, of which about 19% were non-productive. To predict cytomegalovirus infection status, the study brought together high-throughput TCR immunosequencing, statistical association of individual TCRs with disease status, and machine learning. Every repertoire in the discovery cohort had been generated on one and the same sequencing platform. Donor age, sex, ethnicity and CMV serostatus were collected together with the repertoire data. Among the roughly 390 genotyped donors, about 85% belonged to the genetic ancestry cluster associated with self-reported Caucasian donors. An early release covering more than 500 HLA-typed donors comprised approximately 290 gigabases of sequencing data and tens of millions of unique TCR sequences. To decide whether each TCR beta V gene segment behaved as functional or pseudogenic, an earlier analysis of some 600 of the donors relied on high-throughput TCR beta sequencing. The study aimed to test whether signatures of past pathogen exposure could be identified by cataloging public T cell receptors. In a later genetic analysis, genome-wide SNP genotypes for about 55% of the roughly 670 donors were used, and that subset was treated as a discovery cohort. In addition to the first cohort of 650 to 750 subjects, a separate validation cohort of 130 or so different subjects was used. About five DR-DQ haplotypes were handled as single units for association and clustering, since linkage in the cohort was strong. HLA typing included class I and class II loci at four-digit resolution. What the authors observed across the whole study: HLA typing was unavailable for some donors at each locus, so association tests used only the typed subset. In the study, 150 to 200 TCR beta chains were listed as associated with cytomegalovirus. While some public TCRs were present in many individuals, most TCR sequences turned up only very rarely across donors. A further reported finding was that TCR beta sequences accurately predicted the HLA-A and HLA-B alleles for most subjects in the first cohort. In a later analysis, some 17,000 TCR beta sequences were associated with specific HLA alleles at a false discovery rate of 0.05. An earlier analysis of approximately 530 of the donors showed that most TCR beta V segments appeared in productive rearrangements either about 87% or about 30% of the time, which broadly matched IMGT annotations. Linkage disequilibrium might explain the correlated functional status among segregating V segments, but an unknown experimental factor could not be ruled out. The authors suggested that the approach could potentially be generalized to other disease states and immunological phenotypes. Cytomegalovirus status was reported to be diagnosed by the classifier with high specificity and sensitivity in both the original and validation cohorts. A later genetic analysis associated a missense DCLRE1C variant with V-gene and J-gene trimming of TCR beta chains, and an independent cohort replicated the association. A later analysis found that HLA-associated TCR beta chains were more clonally expanded and had lower generation probabilities than equally common non-associated chains. In a later genetic analysis, fewer N-insertions in productive TCRs were reported among donors in an Asian-associated ancestry cluster than the roughly 640-donor mean. Because the 87-base-pair reads could not distinguish some IMGT-functional V segments, including TRBV6-2 and TRBV6-3, those segments were excluded. According to a later analysis, most CMV-associated TCR beta chains appeared to be HLA-restricted, and the HLA associations seemed to be driven largely by CMV exposure. The earlier analysis of about 600 of the donors excluded about 16 rarely observed V segments, including chromosome 9 orphons, because counts were too low. Presence/absence analyses assumed roughly uniform sequencing depth across donors, an assumption that may not hold. In vitro tests confirmed that three of the cytomegalovirus-associated TCR beta chains recognize cytomegalovirus antigens. A later analysis found that TCR association rates varied across HLA loci, with DRB1 alleles showing the most associated TCRs and HLA-C alleles the fewest. A cluster of highly shared sequence variants was judged likely to represent a technical artifact of the sequencing pipeline. When HLA alleles, especially DR and DQ, strongly co-occurred, attributing TCR associations to individual alleles was difficult. Immune exposure information for the cohort was limited to CMV serostatus. A later analysis reported that several top co-occurrence clusters appeared linked to parvovirus B19, influenza, CMV and Epstein-Barr virus. This cohort had only TCR beta chains sequenced, and the lack of alpha or paired-chain data limited which features could be detected.

The cohort comprised some 680 healthy bone marrow donors. At the time of sampling, every cohort member was nominally healthy, though immune exposures that went unrecorded were likely present. The donor tested CMV seronegative, placing the donor among the 350 or so seronegative members of the cohort. A peripheral blood sample was provided by each donor, and peripheral blood mononuclear cells were used for TCR beta sequencing. The Qiagen DNeasy Blood Extraction Kit was used to extract genomic DNA from the blood cell samples. To note about this clone: It has no known antigen specificity. The record has no base qualities; no much larger clone is one base away.

Measured from the cysteine to the phenylalanine, the CDR3 is 15 residues long. Only the CDR3 portion is preserved as DNA: 45 bases, with reading frame beginning at the first base. Trimming accounts for 4 bases at V and 1 base at J, while the number of junction bases matched to no gene is 7. Per the germline V gene, SGHRS is the CDR1 and YFSETQ is the CDR2. The protocol used for the library was the immunoSEQ multiplex PCR assay. A mixture of 60 forward primers for TCR Vbeta segments and 13 reverse primers for TCR Jbeta segments was used in the multiplex PCR. The CDR3 region of rearranged TCR beta genes was amplified from genomic DNA by a multiplex PCR assay. Amplified TCR beta libraries were sequenced as 87-base-pair reads on the Illumina HiSeq System. The paper's data handling went like this. In a later analysis, tens of millions of unique TCR beta chains were counted across the roughly 670 repertoires, and about 10 million of these chains were shared by at least two donors. Raw reads were error-corrected and collapsed into unique sequences by a nearest-neighbor algorithm in which closely related sequences were merged to remove PCR and sequencing errors. V, D and J gene segments were assigned by aligning CDR3 sequences to IMGT reference sequences. For a sequence to be retained, at least a six-nucleotide match to both a V gene segment and a J gene segment was required. Rearrangements were classified as productive when the CDR3 lacked stop codons and remained in frame with V and J, and all other rearrangements were classified as non-productive. Following IMGT convention, CDR3 was defined as the stretch from the second conserved V-encoded cysteine to the conserved J-encoded phenylalanine. The earlier analysis of a few hundred of the donors excluded sequences that lacked an unambiguous match to a single V gene segment. An earlier analysis of over 450 of the donors classified V segments as functional when productive rearrangements were above 56.7% and as segregating when the standard deviation between donors was above 5%. To diagnose cytomegalovirus status from the catalog of TCR beta chain sequences, a statistical classification framework was built. In a later analysis, V and J genes were assigned by comparing TCR nucleotide sequences against IMGT/GENE-DB human TR gene sequences. The TCRdist pipeline was used in a later analysis to assign CDR3 sequences and most-parsimonious VDJ recombination scenarios. In a later analysis, each TCR beta chain was defined by its CDR3 amino acid sequence together with its V-gene family, and reads lacking a unique V-gene family were excluded. As a way to deal with suspected cross-contamination and a sequencing artifact, a later analysis dropped 592 nucleotide sequences that were highly shared and had low generation probability. A later analysis calculated a clonal expansion index for each public chain from normalized within-repertoire ranks of inferred template counts. In a later analysis, generation probabilities were computed with a VDJ recombination model fitted to out-of-frame rearrangements, and the resulting probabilities were checked against IGoR. Hypergeometric tests were used in a later analysis to score TCR-TCR, TCR-HLA and TCR-CMV co-occurrence, with a repertoire-size bias correction applied to the TCR pairs. A later analysis estimated false discovery rates by permuting HLA or CMV assignments 20 times. A later analysis grouped co-occurring TCRs with DBSCAN, adding TCRdist sequence similarity when clustering within HLA-allele-positive subsets. For co-occurrence clustering, repertoires with fewer than 30,000 or more than 120,000 public chains were excluded, along with 5 or 6 repertoires with anomalous nucleotide sharing. TCRdb's version of the immuneACCESS table is confined to in-frame rearrangements and falls short of the full clone set. An unresolved V gene accounts for under half of the shortfall where checked; the remainder is of unknown origin. That table gives V, J and clone size, and the DNA gave D and trimming. The sample data list approximately 150,000 clones, and about 80% of these were observed just once. The ten largest clones take up 1.3% of the sample.

The clonotype was recovered from a man aged 25 to 40 in good health and CMV-seronegative. Sequences were obtained from PBMCs. The V and J segments used are TRBV5-1 and TRBJ2-7; 8 bases in the middle match TRBD2. The CDR3: CASSPRAGVSYEQYF. The DNA sequence is as follows: TGCGCCAGCAGCCCACGAGCGGGAGTGTCCTACGAGCAGTACTTC.